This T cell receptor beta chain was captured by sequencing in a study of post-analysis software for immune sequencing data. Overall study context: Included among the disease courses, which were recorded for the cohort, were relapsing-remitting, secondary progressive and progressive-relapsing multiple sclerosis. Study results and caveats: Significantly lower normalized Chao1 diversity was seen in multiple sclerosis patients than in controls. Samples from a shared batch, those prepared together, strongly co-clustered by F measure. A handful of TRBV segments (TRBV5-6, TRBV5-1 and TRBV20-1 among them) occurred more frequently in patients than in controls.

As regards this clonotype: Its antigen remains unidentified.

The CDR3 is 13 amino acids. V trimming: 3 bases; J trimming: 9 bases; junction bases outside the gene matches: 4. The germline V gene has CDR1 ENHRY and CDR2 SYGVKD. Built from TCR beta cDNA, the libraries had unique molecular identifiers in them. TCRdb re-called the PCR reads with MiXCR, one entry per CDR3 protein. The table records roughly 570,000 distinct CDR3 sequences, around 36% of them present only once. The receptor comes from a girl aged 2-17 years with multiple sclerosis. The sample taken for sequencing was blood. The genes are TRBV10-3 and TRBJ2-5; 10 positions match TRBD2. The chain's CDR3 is CAISDSGGPPQYF. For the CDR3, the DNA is TGTGCCATCAGTGATAGCGGGGGGCCCCCCCAGTACTTC.